This record covers a single TCR beta chain. The sample originates from a study of T cell changes during pregnancy in multiple sclerosis. TCRdb's table, derived via immunoSEQ multiplex PCR, lists solely in-frame clones and lacks some. The table records under 70,000 clones, 91% of them present only once. Trimming removed 1 base from V and 8 bases from J; junction bases left unmatched: 10. CDR1 and CDR2 from the germline V gene are LGHNA and YSLEER. The CDR3 spans 15 residues. The starting material was peripheral blood, obtained after pregnancy. This receptor was taken from a female donor in good health, enrolled as a control in a pregnancy study. J is TRBJ1-2 and V is TRBV4-3, with TRBD1 matching 7 bases. CDR3: CASSQVTRQGVGYTF. CDR3 sequence (DNA): TGCGCCAGCAGCCAAGTTACGCGACAGGGAGTCGGCTACACCTTC.